The 18 T cell receptor beta chains given below trace back to one sample, sequenced in a study of OX40 agonist ivuxolimab in advanced cancers. Clones were sequenced by immunoSEQ multiplex PCR, and TCRdb holds only the in-frame ones, with some missing. Of tens of thousands of clones listed, just over 85% are singletons. The sample was CD4+ or CD8+ T cells sorted from blood, taken in a trial of the OX40 agonist ivuxolimab. The origin of the receptors is an adult with an advanced solid tumor such as melanoma, head and neck, liver or kidney cancer.

The CDR3 sequence: CASSLDTRGTIYF. The CDR3 DNA is TGTGCCAGCAGCTTAGACACCCGCGGCACCATATATTTT. The chain is built from TRBV7-9 and TRBJ1-3, with unresolved D. The CDR3 spans 13 residues. Looked up from germline, CDR1 is SEHNR and CDR2 is FQNEAQ (reference sequence). The V and J ends lost 1 base and 9 bases respectively, with 10 bases between them.

The chain has TRBV21-1 and TRBJ2-2; the DNA was not used to check the table's D call, TRBD2. TRBV21-1 is reported as a pseudogene. The CDR3 contains 16 residues. The CDR3 region has the DNA TGTGCCAGCAGCCGGACTAGCGGGGCGAACACCGGGGAGCTGTTTTTT. Translated, it gives CASSRTSGANTGELFF.

The rearrangement uses TRBV29-1 and TRBJ2-7, with 7 bases fitting TRBD1. Germline assignment: CDR1 SQVTM and CDR2 ANQGSEA. Unmatched junction bases numbered 11, after V lost 0 bases and J lost 3 bases. The CDR3 spans 16 residues. As DNA, the CDR3 is TGCAGCGTTGAAGAAAGGGGGCACGGACCCAGCTACGAGCAGTACTTC. Encoded protein: CSVEERGHGPSYEQYF.

This chain links TRBV13 with TRBJ2-5; 11 bases align to TRBD2. CDR1 is PRHDT, CDR2 FYEKMQ, per germline (reference sequence). The J segment lost 4 bases and the V segment lost 5 bases, leaving 6 bases of the junction unmatched. CDR3 size: 15 residues. CDR3 region: CASSLTSGSPETQYF. In DNA, the CDR3 is TGTGCCAGCAGCCTTACTAGCGGGAGTCCAGAGACCCAGTACTTC. The variable domain in full, completed from reference TRBV13 and TRBJ2-5, reads AAGVIQSPRHLIKEKRETATLKCYPIPRHDTVYWYQQGPGQDPQFLISFYEKMQSDKGSIPDRFSAQQFSDYHSELNMSSLELGDSALYFCASSLTSGSPETQYFGPGTRLLVL.

The rearrangement links TRBV29-1 to TRBJ2-5, with D uncertain. The CDR3 runs to 14 residues. Between the trimmed V and J ends, which lost 1 base and 5 bases, there was a span of 14 bases. Per germline, CDR1 SQVTM and CDR2 ANQGSEA. CDR3 protein: CSVEVRAIGETQYF. CDR3 DNA: TGCAGCGTTGAAGTTCGGGCCATCGGGGAGACCCAGTACTTC.

The V and J genes are TRBV5-1 and TRBJ2-7; TRBD2 matches at 12 bases. The ends lost 5 bases at V and 5 bases at J; junction bases unmatched: 5. CDR3 size: 14 residues. CDR1 SGHRS and CDR2 YFSETQ come from the germline V gene. CDR3 sequence: CASRASGRVDEQYF. CDR3 bases: TGCGCCAGCAGAGCTAGCGGGAGGGTGGACGAGCAGTACTTC.

The chain uses TRBV7-9 and TRBJ2-1, with 9 bases identical to TRBD2. V was clipped by 3 bases and J by 7 bases; unmatched bases: 4. CDR1 is SEHNR and CDR2 is FQNEAQ in the germline V gene (reference sequence). This CDR3 contains 14 residues. The CDR3 DNA reads TGTGCCAGCAGCTTGGCTAGCGGGGTAAATGAGCAGTTCTTC. The encoded protein is CASSLASGVNEQFF.

The chain couples TRBV6-5 to TRBJ1-1; 7 positions match TRBD1. This CDR3 contains 14 residues. V lost 7 bases, J lost 2 bases, and 7 bases stayed unmatched. Germline V gives CDR1 MNHEY, CDR2 SVGAGI. Written as DNA, the CDR3 is TGTGCCAGCACCCCGGACAGGCTAAACACTGAAGCTTTCTTT. Amino acid sequence: CASTPDRLNTEAFF.

J is TRBJ1-6 and V is TRBV28; tentatively, D is TRBD1 (5 bases). Trimming pared 2 bases from V and 0 bases from J, leaving 8 bases between. The germline V gene has CDR1 MDHEN and CDR2 SYDVKM. The CDR3 loop spans 16 amino acids. The CDR3 sequence is CASSLGTDSYNSPLHF. CDR3 DNA: TGTGCCAGCAGTTTAGGGACGGACTCCTATAATTCACCCCTCCACTTT.

This chain uses TRBV7-6 with TRBJ2-1; a weak D match, TRBD2 (6 bases). Trimming stripped 1 base from V and 2 bases from J, with 15 bases between. The CDR3 runs to 17 residues. Germline CDR1 is SGHVS and CDR2 is FNYEAQ. The CDR3 DNA reads as TGTGCCAGCAGCTTAGGGTGGCGGGGCCCTACCTACAATGAGCAGTTCTTC. Protein: CASSLGWRGPTYNEQFF.

This chain links TRBV6-1 with TRBJ2-7; D might be TRBD1 (6 bases). Germline V CDR1 and CDR2: MNHNS, SASEGT. The CDR3 has 15 residues. Trimming removed 1 base from V and 0 bases from J, with 10 bases in between. The CDR3: CASSEGQGSSYEQYF. The CDR3 nucleotides read TGTGCCAGCAGTGAAGGGCAGGGGTCCTCCTACGAGCAGTACTTC.

The chain has TRBV6-6 and TRBJ2-1, with D possibly TRBD1 on 5 matching bases. Trimming took off 5 bases at V and 9 bases at J, with 8 bases between the two ends. This CDR3 is built from 11 residues. In germline, CDR1 is MNHNY, CDR2 SVGAGI (reference sequence). For the CDR3, the DNA is TGTGCCAGCAGTCCAGGGTCTGAGCAGTTCTTC. It translates to CASSPGSEQFF.

V is TRBV4-1 and J is TRBJ1-2; tentatively, D is TRBD1 (5 bases). The CDR3 loop spans 16 amino acids. Germline CDR1 reads MGHRA; CDR2 reads YSYEKL. Trimming stripped 4 bases from V and 3 bases from J, with 18 bases between. The CDR3 loop is CASSPTVTAYYYGYTF. CDR3 DNA sequence: TGCGCCAGCAGCCCGACTGTGACAGCTTACTACTATGGCTACACCTTC.

V gene TRBV5-1 combines with J gene TRBJ2-1, with 11 bases matching TRBD2. CDR3 length: 15 residues. J gave up 8 bases and V 4 bases, and 8 bases lay outside the gene matches. Germline V CDR1 and CDR2: SGHRS, YFSETQ. As DNA, the CDR3 is TGCGCCAGCAGCACAACTAGCGGGAGAGGCGATGAGCAGTTCTTC. As protein: CASSTTSGRGDEQFF.

The chain uses TRBV5-8 and TRBJ2-7, with D perhaps given as TRBD1 or TRBD2 (6 bases each). The CDR3 is made up of 11 amino acids. The V and J ends lost 7 bases and 4 bases respectively, with 9 bases between them. The germline V gene encodes CDR1 SGHTS and CDR2 YDEGEE. The CDR3 region has the DNA TGTGCCAGCCTAGGGGGGTACGAGCAGTACTTC. Its protein product is CASLGGYEQYF.

The V gene is TRBV5-1, the J gene TRBJ2-3, with no clear D. This CDR3 has 15 residues. The ends were cut back, 1 base at V and 0 bases at J, with 9 bases in the middle. Germline V gene sequence: CDR1 SGHRS, CDR2 YFSETQ. CDR3 in DNA: TGCGCCAGCAGCTTGACCCAACAAAGCACAGATACGCAGTATTTT. This gives the protein CASSLTQQSTDTQYF.

This clone was observed once. V usage is TRBV7-9 and J usage is TRBJ2-7; D is unresolved. The CDR3 is 15 residues long. CDR1 SEHNR and CDR2 FQNEAQ come from the germline V gene (reference sequence). V lost 4 bases to trimming and J lost 3 bases, with 16 bases between them. This CDR3 is CASSSRAKSNYEQYF. The DNA for the CDR3 is TGTGCCAGCAGCTCCCGGGCCAAGTCAAACTACGAGCAGTACTTC.

The chain couples TRBV6-1 to TRBJ2-7; D ambiguous. CDR3 length: 13 amino acids. CDR1 and CDR2 (germline): MNHNS, SASEGT. Trimming removed 3 bases at V and 0 bases at J, with 6 bases between. In DNA, the CDR3 is TGTGCCAGCAGTGACGCCAACTCCTACGAGCAGTACTTC. It encodes CASSDANSYEQYF.